Listed below are T cell receptor beta chains from one sample, sequenced in a study of cytomegalovirus exposure and HLA in healthy donors. Libraries were prepared by immunoSEQ multiplex PCR; TCRdb keeps only in-frame clonotypes and omits some of them. The table has about 130,000 clones, roughly 80% seen once; the top ten hold approximately 4%. Sequenced: PBMCs. The receptors stem from a woman in her thirties or forties in good health and CMV-seronegative. Each CDR3 is given with its conserved first and last residue. Fields, in order: D gene, clone size, J gene, V gene, CDR3 DNA, CDR3 protein. D genes are given only for firm matches. A clone size is listed for some rows: how often the clone was seen (once, few, many), or a class if it is expanded.

D: TRBD1; size: NA; J: TRBJ2-2; V: TRBV4-1; DNA: TGCGCCAGCAGCCAACCTGGACAGGCGAACACCGGGGAGCTGTTTTTT; CDR3: CASSQPGQANTGELFF
D: NA; size: NA; J: TRBJ1-2; V: TRBV5-4; DNA: TGTGCCAGCAGCCCCGACAGCGCTAACTATGGCTACACCTTC; CDR3: CASSPDSANYGYTF
D: NA; size: NA; J: TRBJ2-1; V: TRBV4-2; DNA: TGTGCCAGCAGCCTTACCTTGGAGGGCAATGAGCAGTTCTTC; CDR3: CASSLTLEGNEQFF
D: NA; size: NA; J: TRBJ2-3; V: TRBV5-1; DNA: TGCGCCAGCAGCTTGTCGGGGGGCGCATCAGATACGCAGTATTTT; CDR3: CASSLSGGASDTQYF
D: TRBD2; size: NA; J: TRBJ2-2; V: TRBV28; DNA: TGTGCCAGCAGTTCACTAGCGGGAGGTGTGGGGGAGCTGTTTTTT; CDR3: CASSSLAGGVGELFF
D: NA; size: few; J: TRBJ2-1; V: TRBV6-6; DNA: TGTGCCAGCACCCCGACTAGTTTATGGGAGCAGTTCTTC; CDR3: CASTPTSLWEQFF
D: NA; size: NA; J: TRBJ2-7; V: TRBV7-2; DNA: TGTGCCAGCAGCTTAGTGGATCCAGGGAGGATTCCCTACGAGCAGTACTTC; CDR3: CASSLVDPGRIPYEQYF
D: TRBD1; size: NA; J: TRBJ2-7; V: TRBV7-2; DNA: TGTGCCAGCAGCTTAGGGGACAGCCGCGGCCACGAGCAGTACTTC; CDR3: CASSLGDSRGHEQYF
D: NA; size: NA; J: TRBJ1-3; V: TRBV4-3; DNA: TGCGCCAGCAGCCGTTCGTTCAAGGGAGTTGGAAACACCATATATTTT; CDR3: CASSRSFKGVGNTIYF
D: NA; size: NA; J: TRBJ2-2; V: TRBV5-4; DNA: TGTGCCAGCAGCTCAACAGGGTATGCCGGGGAGCTGTTTTTT; CDR3: CASSSTGYAGELFF
D: NA; size: NA; J: TRBJ2-4; V: TRBV7-8; DNA: TGTGCCAGCAGCTTAAGTAGACTAGCCAAAAACATTCAGTACTTC; CDR3: CASSLSRLAKNIQYF
D: TRBD2; size: NA; J: TRBJ2-2; V: TRBV5-4; DNA: TGTGCCAGTAGCGGGAGGCCCCCGAACACCGGGGAGCTGTTTTTT; CDR3: CASSGRPPNTGELFF
D: TRBD1; size: NA; J: TRBJ1-2; V: TRBV6-5; DNA: TGTGCCAGCAGTTACTCACAAGACAGGGATGGCTACACCTTC; CDR3: CASSYSQDRDGYTF
D: TRBD1; size: few; J: TRBJ1-4; V: TRBV6-1; DNA: TGTGCCAGCAGTGAGCAGGGGGCTGCTAATGAAAAACTGTTTTTT; CDR3: CASSEQGAANEKLFF